The rows below give T cell receptor beta chains drawn from one sample of a study of T cell responses to AZD1222 COVID-19 vaccine. Using immunoSEQ multiplex PCR, the repertoire was profiled, and TCRdb retains in-frame clones only, with some absent. This table has about 150,000 clones, around 85% appearing once. The source material was peripheral blood, sampled after recovery from COVID-19. All receptors derive from an adult who had recovered from COVID-19. The conserved cysteine and the conserved F or W are not part of the CDR3 here.

j_call v_call cdr3_length cdr3_aa
TRBJ2-3 TRBV5-6 12 ASSFLEGADTQY
TRBJ2-7 TRBV28 13 ASRVGGGEAYEQY
TRBJ1-2 TRBV10-3 12 AISEDRVGYGYT
TRBJ2-3 TRBV7-8 11 ATMTRAGATQY
TRBJ2-6 TRBV2 16 ASSDVFRDLSGANVLT
TRBJ2-6 TRBV29-1 13 SVRAGVSGANVLT
TRBJ2-2 TRBV7-2 12 ASSPRPIAGELF
TRBJ1-6 TRBV3-1/TRBV3-2 13 ASSPPMGGNSPLH
TRBJ2-2 TRBV5-5 14 ASSLASQGRTGELF
TRBJ2-3 TRBV5-1 14 ASSLQGQGTTDTQY
TRBJ1-1 TRBV28 12 ATGQGGMNTEAF
TRBJ2-3 TRBV5-4 14 ASSFEVQRGADTQY
TRBJ1-6 TRBV27 13 ASSTAGTGYSPLH
TRBJ2-6 TRBV19 14 ASSMDSLSGANVLT
TRBJ1-2 TRBV6-5 8 ATGIYGYT
TRBJ2-7 TRBV3-1/TRBV3-2 11 ASSQAGGNEQY
TRBJ2-7 TRBV4-1 9 ASTQGYEQY
TRBJ1-4 TRBV7-9 13 ASSLAGQGNEKLF
TRBJ2-3 TRBV4-1 19 ASSQDPPGLAGAFSTDTQY
TRBJ2-5 TRBV11-1 12 ASSFKVYQETQY
TRBJ2-5 TRBV4-2 15 ASSRLGTSGGEETQY
TRBJ2-7 TRBV7-2 12 ASSALVQGREQY